This TCR beta chain is from a study of cytomegalovirus exposure and HLA in healthy donors. The table came from immunoSEQ multiplex PCR; TCRdb's copy has only in-frame clones and leaves some out. The sample holds about 160,000 clones, 86% seen once. CDR3 length: 15 amino acids. Germline V gives CDR1 MNHEY, CDR2 SVGAGI. V was trimmed by 5 bases and J by 1 base, leaving 14 bases between them. Study observations and caveats: A classifier reportedly called cytomegalovirus status with high sensitivity and specificity.

Donors came from a validation cohort of over a hundred subjects, distinct from the first 666-subject cohort. This clone was detected only once. Its antigen is currently unknown. The J gene is TRBJ1-1, the V gene TRBV6-5; a weak D match, TRBD1 (5 bases). The sequenced material came from PBMCs. The TCR comes from a woman between 18 and 29 years old in good health and CMV-seronegative. CDR3 protein: CASSTPGLRNTEAFF. CDR3 DNA sequence: TGTGCCAGCAGTACCCCGGGACTGCGGAACACTGAAGCTTTCTTT.